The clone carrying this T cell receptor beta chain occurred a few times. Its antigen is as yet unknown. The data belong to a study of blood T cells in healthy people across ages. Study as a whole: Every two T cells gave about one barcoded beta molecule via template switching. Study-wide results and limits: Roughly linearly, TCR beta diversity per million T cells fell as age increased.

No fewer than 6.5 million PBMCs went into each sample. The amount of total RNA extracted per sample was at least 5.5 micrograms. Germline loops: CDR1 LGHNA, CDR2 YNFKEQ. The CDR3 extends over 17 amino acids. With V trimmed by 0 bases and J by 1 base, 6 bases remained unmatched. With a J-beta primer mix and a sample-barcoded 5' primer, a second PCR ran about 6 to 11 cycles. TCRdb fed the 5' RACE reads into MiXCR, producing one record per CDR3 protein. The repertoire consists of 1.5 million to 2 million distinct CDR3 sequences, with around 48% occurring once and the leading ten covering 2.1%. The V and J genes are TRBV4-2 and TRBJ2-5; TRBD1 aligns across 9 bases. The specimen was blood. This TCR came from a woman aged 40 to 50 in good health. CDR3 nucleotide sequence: TGTGCCAGCAGCCAAGATGGGAGGACAGGGGTCCAAGAGACCCAGTACTTC. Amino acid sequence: CASSQDGRTGVQETQYF.